These T cell receptor beta chains were read from a single sample in a study of cytomegalovirus exposure and HLA in healthy donors. This table comes from immunoSEQ multiplex PCR, and its TCRdb copy is limited to in-frame clones, with some not included. Seen here are some 100,000 clones, roughly 88% observed once, and the top ten hold more than 0.95%. Sequencing was carried out using PBMCs. These receptor sequences come from a young woman in good health and CMV-seronegative. Each CDR3 is given with its conserved first and last residue. Each record gives: V gene, D gene, clone size, J gene, CDR3 protein, CDR3 DNA. The D gene is left open where the match is weak. Clone size is not always given. Where it is, it says once, few, many or a class for expanded clones.

V: TRBV30; D: -; size: few; J: TRBJ1-2; CDR3: CAWSEATGNYGYTF; DNA: TGTGCCTGGAGTGAGGCAACAGGAAACTATGGCTACACCTTC
V: TRBV19; D: -; size: -; J: TRBJ1-4; CDR3: CASNEPARGEKLFF; DNA: TGTGCCAGTAACGAGCCAGCCAGGGGTGAAAAACTGTTTTTT
V: TRBV23-1; D: TRBD1; size: -; J: TRBJ2-7; CDR3: CASSSRPGTGFLEQYF; DNA: TGCGCCAGCAGTTCTCGTCCCGGGACAGGGTTTCTCGAGCAGTACTTC
V: TRBV6-6; D: -; size: -; J: TRBJ2-5; CDR3: CASSYRGKGQETQYF; DNA: TGTGCCAGCAGTTACCGGGGGAAAGGACAAGAGACCCAGTACTTC
V: TRBV2; D: -; size: -; J: TRBJ2-3; CDR3: CATTGYPDTQYF; DNA: TGTGCCACCACAGGGTACCCAGATACGCAGTATTTT
V: TRBV27; D: -; size: -; J: TRBJ2-1; CDR3: CASNAYNEQFF; DNA: TGTGCCAGCAACGCGTACAATGAGCAGTTCTTC
V: TRBV6-5; D: -; size: -; J: TRBJ1-5; CDR3: CASSYRGGGNQPQHF; DNA: TGTGCCAGCAGTTACCGGGGGGGTGGCAATCAGCCCCAGCATTTT
V: TRBV19; D: TRBD2; size: -; J: TRBJ2-1; CDR3: CATLPAGGSYNEQFF; DNA: TGTGCCACCTTACCCGCGGGAGGGTCCTACAATGAGCAGTTCTTC
V: TRBV28; D: -; size: once; J: TRBJ2-7; CDR3: CASSTSRRRYEQYF; DNA: TGTGCCAGCAGTACTAGCCGGAGAAGATACGAGCAGTACTTC
V: TRBV7-2; D: TRBD1; size: -; J: TRBJ1-6; CDR3: CASSLPLDRGSPLHF; DNA: TGTGCCAGCAGCTTACCGTTGGACAGGGGATCACCCCTCCACTTT
V: TRBV6-4; D: -; size: -; J: TRBJ2-3; CDR3: CASSNRDICSITDTQYF; DNA: TGTGCCAGCAGTAACCGGGACATCTGCAGTATCACAGATACGCAGTATTTT
V: TRBV29-1; D: -; size: -; J: TRBJ2-3; CDR3: CSVRDGRGDTQYF; DNA: TGCAGCGTAAGGGACGGGCGGGGAGATACGCAGTATTTT
V: TRBV28; D: -; size: -; J: TRBJ2-2; CDR3: CATRQGGVGELFF; DNA: TGTGCCACCCGACAGGGCGGGGTCGGGGAGCTGTTTTTT
V: TRBV11-2; D: -; size: -; J: TRBJ2-7; CDR3: CASSLGFEQYF; DNA: TGTGCCAGCAGCTTGGGCTTCGAGCAGTACTTC
V: TRBV19; D: TRBD1; size: -; J: TRBJ1-4; CDR3: CASTTDRATNEKLFF; DNA: TGTGCCAGTACTACGGACAGGGCAACTAATGAAAAACTGTTTTTT
V: TRBV21-1; D: -; size: -; J: TRBJ2-3; CDR3: CASSIQAGARTDTQYF; DNA: TGTGCCAGCAGCATCCAAGCGGGAGCCCGCACAGATACGCAGTATTTT
V: TRBV18; D: TRBD1; size: -; J: TRBJ2-7; CDR3: CASSPPNRGTYEQYF; DNA: TGTGCCAGCTCACCACCGAACAGGGGCACCTACGAGCAGTACTTC
V: TRBV29-1; D: -; size: -; J: TRBJ2-7; CDR3: CSVEGDTRLDEQYF; DNA: TGCAGCGTTGAAGGTGACACGCGCCTTGACGAGCAGTACTTC
V: TRBV6-6; D: TRBD2; size: -; J: TRBJ2-2; CDR3: CAVRLGLALTGELFF; DNA: TGTGCCGTGCGCCTGGGACTAGCTCTAACCGGGGAGCTGTTTTTT
V: TRBV18; D: -; size: few; J: TRBJ2-7; CDR3: CASSPRRTYEQYF; DNA: TGTGCCAGCTCACCAAGGCGGACCTACGAGCAGTACTTC
V: TRBV19; D: -; size: few; J: TRBJ2-6; CDR3: CASSIGSGFAGANVLTF; DNA: TGTGCCAGTAGTATTGGCTCAGGGTTCGCCGGGGCCAACGTCCTGACTTTC
V: TRBV18; D: -; size: -; J: TRBJ1-6; CDR3: CASSEFNSPLHF; DNA: TGTGCCAGCTCAGAGTTTAATTCACCCCTCCACTTT
V: TRBV4-3; D: TRBD1; size: -; J: TRBJ1-2; CDR3: CASSKGTGNNYGYTF; DNA: TGCGCCAGCAGCAAAGGGACAGGGAATAACTATGGCTACACCTTC
V: TRBV2; D: TRBD1; size: -; J: TRBJ1-1; CDR3: CASIYRGRNTEAFF; DNA: TGTGCCAGTATATACAGGGGAAGGAACACTGAAGCTTTCTTT
V: TRBV5-6; D: TRBD1; size: -; J: TRBJ2-1; CDR3: CASSFLPSGQGEGEFF; DNA: TGTGCCAGCAGCTTTTTGCCCTCGGGACAGGGGGAAGGGGAGTTCTTC
V: TRBV15; D: TRBD1; size: once; J: TRBJ1-1; CDR3: CATARTGSETFF; DNA: TGTGCCACCGCCAGGACAGGGTCAGAAACTTTCTTT
V: TRBV30; D: -; size: -; J: TRBJ2-4; CDR3: CAWSLLGELNIQYF; DNA: TGTGCCTGGAGCCTCCTAGGGGAATTGAACATTCAGTACTTC
V: TRBV4-3; D: -; size: -; J: TRBJ2-1; CDR3: CASSQDADYANEQFF; DNA: TGCGCCAGCAGCCAAGATGCCGACTACGCCAATGAGCAGTTCTTC
V: TRBV6-4; D: -; size: -; J: TRBJ2-7; CDR3: CASSPHLTGDSYEQYF; DNA: TGTGCCAGCAGCCCCCACTTGACTGGAGACTCCTACGAGCAGTACTTC
V: TRBV5-1; D: TRBD2; size: -; J: TRBJ2-4; CDR3: CASTSGQTSKNIQYF; DNA: TGCGCCAGCACTAGCGGGCAAACGTCGAAAAACATTCAGTACTTC
V: TRBV6-6; D: TRBD1; size: once; J: TRBJ1-4; CDR3: CASIDRGITEKLFF; DNA: TGTGCCAGCATTGACAGGGGGATTACTGAAAAACTGTTTTTT
V: TRBV15; D: TRBD2; size: -; J: TRBJ2-1; CDR3: CATSRDSGGQEQFF; DNA: TGTGCCACCAGCAGAGATTCGGGGGGGCAGGAGCAGTTCTTC
V: TRBV7-9; D: -; size: -; J: TRBJ2-3; CDR3: CASSLEGGARATDTQYF; DNA: TGTGCCAGCAGCTTAGAAGGGGGGGCGAGAGCCACAGATACGCAGTATTTT
V: TRBV19; D: -; size: once; J: TRBJ1-5; CDR3: CASSMRGLIPPQPQHF; DNA: TGTGCCAGTAGTATGAGAGGCCTGATTCCTCCTCAGCCCCAGCATTTT
V: TRBV7-9; D: -; size: -; J: TRBJ1-6; CDR3: CASQVDGSPLHF; DNA: TGTGCCAGCCAGGTGGATGGTTCACCCCTCCACTTT
V: TRBV30; D: -; size: -; J: TRBJ1-2; CDR3: CAWSHRGGYTF; DNA: TGTGCCTGGAGTCATCGGGGTGGCTACACCTTC
V: TRBV5-1; D: TRBD2; size: -; J: TRBJ2-7; CDR3: CASSLAGLAAGSLRGEQYF; DNA: TGCGCCAGCAGCTTGGCGGGACTAGCCGCGGGAAGCCTTCGGGGCGAGCAGTACTTC
V: TRBV4-1; D: TRBD1; size: -; J: TRBJ2-7; CDR3: CASSQPGQVSYEQYF; DNA: TGCGCCAGCAGCCAGCCGGGACAGGTCTCCTACGAGCAGTACTTC
V: TRBV5-1; D: TRBD1; size: -; J: TRBJ1-5; CDR3: CASSPQGASNQPQHF; DNA: TGCGCCAGCAGCCCCCAGGGGGCTAGCAATCAGCCCCAGCATTTT
V: TRBV7-6; D: -; size: -; J: TRBJ1-6; CDR3: CASSLTQGPNYNSPLHF; DNA: TGTGCCAGCAGCTTAACTCAGGGGCCAAATTATAATTCACCCCTCCACTTT
V: TRBV6-5; D: -; size: once; J: TRBJ2-7; CDR3: CASSTGVYEQYF; DNA: TGTGCCAGCAGTACCGGGGTCTACGAGCAGTACTTC
V: TRBV6-1; D: TRBD1; size: -; J: TRBJ2-7; CDR3: CASRRRTGGSYEQYF; DNA: TGTGCCAGCAGACGACGGACAGGGGGGTCCTACGAGCAGTACTTC
V: TRBV15; D: TRBD2; size: -; J: TRBJ2-5; CDR3: CATSRDPTGGLQETQYF; DNA: TGTGCCACCAGCAGAGATCCGACGGGAGGCTTGCAAGAGACCCAGTACTTC
V: TRBV10-3; D: -; size: -; J: TRBJ1-1; CDR3: CAISDRMNTEAFF; DNA: TGTGCCATCAGTGACAGAATGAACACTGAAGCTTTCTTT
V: TRBV6-5; D: -; size: -; J: TRBJ1-1; CDR3: CASSYGRWNTEAFF; DNA: TGTGCCAGCAGTTACGGCAGATGGAACACTGAAGCTTTCTTT
V: TRBV14; D: -; size: -; J: TRBJ1-1; CDR3: CASSRVTEAFF; DNA: TGTGCCAGCAGTCGAGTGACTGAAGCTTTCTTT
V: TRBV10-2; D: TRBD1; size: -; J: TRBJ2-4; CDR3: CASKRMFGQGEGLAKNIQYF; DNA: TGCGCCAGCAAGAGGATGTTTGGACAGGGAGAGGGCCTAGCCAAAAACATTCAGTACTTC
V: TRBV30; D: -; size: -; J: TRBJ1-6; CDR3: CAWSLLVEGNSPLHF; DNA: TGTGCCTGGAGCCTCTTGGTGGAGGGTAATTCACCCCTCCACTTT
V: TRBV11-2; D: TRBD1; size: -; J: TRBJ1-2; CDR3: CASSDGTGKGYTF; DNA: TGTGCCAGCAGCGATGGGACAGGGAAGGGCTACACCTTC
V: TRBV27; D: TRBD2; size: few; J: TRBJ2-1; CDR3: CASSQSGRGFSEQFF; DNA: TGTGCCAGCAGTCAAAGCGGGAGGGGGTTCAGTGAGCAGTTCTTC
V: TRBV30; D: -; size: -; J: TRBJ2-7; CDR3: CAWSWGRPRHEQYF; DNA: TGTGCCTGGAGTTGGGGCAGACCCCGCCACGAGCAGTACTTC
V: TRBV5-1; D: -; size: -; J: TRBJ2-2; CDR3: CASSFSGLSGELFF; DNA: TGCGCCAGCAGCTTTAGTGGGCTGTCCGGGGAGCTGTTTTTT
V: TRBV29-1; D: TRBD1; size: -; J: TRBJ2-3; CDR3: CSVRDRVHPTDTQYF; DNA: TGCAGCGTACGAGACAGGGTTCACCCCACAGATACGCAGTATTTT
V: TRBV19; D: TRBD1; size: -; J: TRBJ1-1; CDR3: CASSVSQGAGTEAFF; DNA: TGTGCCAGTAGTGTCTCCCAGGGGGCGGGCACTGAAGCTTTCTTT
V: TRBV4-1; D: TRBD1; size: -; J: TRBJ1-1; CDR3: CASSPQGVRNTEAFF; DNA: TGCGCCAGCAGCCCGCAGGGGGTGAGGAACACTGAAGCTTTCTTT
V: TRBV13; D: TRBD1; size: once; J: TRBJ2-5; CDR3: CASSPWDSQETQYF; DNA: TGTGCCAGCAGCCCCTGGGACAGTCAAGAGACCCAGTACTTC
V: TRBV6-1; D: -; size: few; J: TRBJ2-3; CDR3: CASSGNIGRGADTQYF; DNA: TGTGCCAGCAGTGGCAACATAGGACGGGGGGCGGATACGCAGTATTTT